The TCR beta chain under discussion was sequenced for a study of blood T cell repertoires in COVID-19. This clone has only a few counts. Using immunoSEQ multiplex PCR, the repertoire was profiled, and TCRdb retains in-frame clones only, with some absent. The sample comprises about 200,000 clones, around nine tenths of which are singletons, and 3.5% to 4% rests with the top ten. The CDR3 is made up of 14 amino acids. Germline V gene sequence: CDR1 LNHDA, CDR2 SQIVND (reference sequence). The junction had 6 bases not matched to a gene; V was cut back by 3 bases and J by 11 bases. The receptor comes from a woman aged 25 to 45 with acute COVID-19. The material sequenced was PBMCs or T cells enriched from blood (not recorded which). The chain recombines TRBV19 with TRBJ1-6; 8 bases fit TRBD1. As DNA, the CDR3 is TGTGCCAGTAGTATGACGGACAGGGTGCCACCCCTCCACTTT. Its translation: CASSMTDRVPPLHF.